The 29 T cell receptor beta chains reported below all come from one sample, sequenced in a study of blood T cell repertoires in COVID-19. TCRdb's table, derived via immunoSEQ multiplex PCR, lists solely in-frame clones and lacks some. Among about 55,000 clones listed, over 80% were seen once. Sequences were obtained from peripheral blood. These receptor sequences come from a man aged 40-50 years with COVID-19, enrolled during active disease.

The chain uses TRBV11-3 and TRBJ2-1; 7 bases fit TRBD1. Germline CDR1 is SGHNT and CDR2 is YENEEA. Unmatched junction bases numbered 3, after V lost 0 bases and J lost 10 bases. The CDR3 totals 13 residues. DNA of the CDR3: TGTGCCAGCAGCTTAGACACAGGGGTAGAGCAGTTCTTC. This gives the protein CASSLDTGVEQFF.

The V gene is TRBV12-5, the J gene TRBJ2-5; TRBD1 agrees at 11 bases. The CDR3 is made up of 17 amino acids. The germline V gene encodes CDR1 LGHNT and CDR2 FRNRAP. Trimming at V came to 5 bases and at J to 4 bases, leaving 12 bases not matched to a gene. CDR3 sequence reads: CASGLGTGGLPGETQYF. The CDR3 DNA reads TGTGCTAGTGGTCTCGGGACAGGGGGACTACCGGGAGAGACCCAGTACTTC. The full variable domain, completed using reference TRBV12-5 and TRBJ2-5, is DARVTQTPRHKVTEMGQEVTMRCQPILGHNTVFWYRQTMMQGLELLAYFRNRAPLDDSGMPKDRFSAEMPDATLATLKIQPSEPRDSAVYFCASGLGTGGLPGETQYFGPGTRLLVL.

The chain links TRBV12-2 to TRBJ2-1; the D call TRBD1 from the table was never checked on the DNA. TRBV12-2 is a listed pseudogene. This CDR3 spans 18 amino acids. The CDR3 coding sequence is TGTGCAAGTCGCTCGAGGCTCTCGACAGGGTTCGAGGTAAGGGAGCAGTTCTTC. It encodes CASRSRLSTGFEVREQFF.

This sequence joins TRBV12-5 and TRBJ1-3; D is uncertain. The germline V and J ends were trimmed by 1 base and 2 bases, with 6 bases remaining between them. Germline-derived CDR1 and CDR2 are LGHNT and FRNRAP. The CDR3 extends over 14 amino acids. CDR3 region: CASGLGNTGNTIYF. CDR3 nucleotide sequence: TGTGCTAGTGGTTTGGGTAATACTGGAAACACCATATATTTT.

V and J are TRBV5-6 and TRBJ1-4, with a possible D match to TRBD1 (5 bases). The CDR3 has 14 residues. CDR1 SGHDT and CDR2 YYEEEE come from the germline V gene. Trimming removed 4 bases from V and 8 bases from J, with 15 bases in between. The CDR3 nucleotides read TGTGCCAGCAGCACCGGGACTTTAGGCGAAAAACTGTTTTTT. Translated, it gives CASSTGTLGEKLFF.

This chain joins TRBV19 and TRBJ2-1; TRBD1 matches 7 bases. In germline, CDR1 is LNHDA, CDR2 SQIVND (reference sequence). CDR3 length: 16 amino acids. Trimming at V came to 6 bases and at J to 2 bases, leaving 10 bases not matched to a gene. The DNA for the CDR3 is TGTGCCAGTAGCACCTTAGGGACAGCAGCCTACAATGAGCAGTTCTTC. It is translated as CASSTLGTAAYNEQFF. Variable domain in full (rest from reference TRBV19 and TRBJ2-1): DGGITQSPKYLFRKEGQNVTLSCEQNLNHDAMYWYRQDPGQGLRLIYYSQIVNDFQKGDIAEGYSVSREKKESFPLTVTSAQKNPTAFYLCASSTLGTAAYNEQFFGPGTRLTVL.

This clone was seen a handful of times. The V gene is TRBV19, the J gene TRBJ2-1; possible D gene TRBD2, 6 bases. Germline V gene data show CDR1 as LNHDA and CDR2 as SQIVND (reference sequence). This CDR3 contains 14 residues. Trimming left V 1 base short and J 6 bases short, with 10 bases between. DNA of the CDR3: TGTGCCAGTAGTATAGCTAATAGCGGCAATGAGCAGTTCTTC. It yields the protein CASSIANSGNEQFF. The entire variable domain, with the rest obtained from reference TRBV19 and TRBJ2-1, is as follows: DGGITQSPKYLFRKEGQNVTLSCEQNLNHDAMYWYRQDPGQGLRLIYYSQIVNDFQKGDIAEGYSVSREKKESFPLTVTSAQKNPTAFYLCASSIANSGNEQFFGPGTRLTVL.

The genes are TRBV19 and TRBJ2-1; 8 positions agree with TRBD2. Per the germline V gene, CDR1 is LNHDA and CDR2 is SQIVND (reference sequence). V lost 5 bases and J lost 0; bases outside the gene matches: 12. This CDR3 has 18 residues. CDR3 nucleotide sequence: TGTGCCAGTAGTCTCGGCGGGGGGCCTAGACTCTCCTACAATGAGCAGTTCTTC. Its protein product is CASSLGGGPRLSYNEQFF.

For the CDR3, the DNA is TGTGCCAGCTCACCGGGGACAGGGGGCACAGATACGCAGTATTTT. It translates to CASSPGTGGTDTQYF. The chain has TRBV18 and TRBJ2-3, with TRBD1 matching 10 bases. CDR3 size: 15 residues. The J segment lost 1 base and the V segment lost 3 bases, leaving 1 base of the junction unmatched. Germline CDR1 KGHSH, CDR2 LQKENI.

CDR3 loop: CASSLQAGGSNEQFF. Written as DNA, the CDR3 is TGTGCCAGCAGCTTGCAGGCGGGAGGTAGCAATGAGCAGTTCTTC. The chain carries TRBV11-2 and TRBJ2-1; TRBD2 agrees at 8 bases. Germline V CDR1 and CDR2: SGHAT, FQNNGV. The trim removed 3 bases at V and 6 bases at J, leaving 7 bases unmatched. This CDR3 contains 15 residues.

The genes are TRBV2 and TRBJ1-2, with 7 bases that match TRBD1. Germline CDR1 and CDR2: SNHLY and FYNNEI. V gave up 5 bases and J gave up 8 bases; unmatched junction bases: 5. CDR3 length: 12 amino acids. The CDR3 region has the DNA TGTGCCAGCAGTACCTACAGGGGCGGCTACACCTTC. This codes for CASSTYRGGYTF.

The chain couples TRBV7-9 to TRBJ1-6, with D unresolved. The CDR3 runs to 14 residues. V shed 5 bases and J shed 8 bases, with 13 bases lying between them. Germline V lookup: CDR1 SEHNR, CDR2 FQNEAQ (reference sequence). As DNA, the CDR3 is TGTGCCAGCAGCGCCGCGAGTTCCTATTCACCCCTCCACTTT. This codes for CASSAASSYSPLHF. The whole variable domain, filled in from reference TRBV7-9 and TRBJ1-6, reads DTGVSQNPRHKITKRGQNVTFRCDPISEHNRLYWYRQTLGQGPEFLTYFQNEAQLEKSRLLSDRFSAERPKGSFSTLEIQRTEQGDSAMYLCASSAASSYSPLHFGNGTRLTVT.

The V gene is TRBV14, the J gene TRBJ1-3; TRBD1 might be the D (5 bases). CDR1 and CDR2 (germline): SGHDN, FVKESK. This CDR3 contains 14 residues. V shed 4 bases and J shed 2 bases, with 9 bases lying between them. The CDR3 DNA reads as TGTGCCAGCAGCCTCAGGGAGGCTGGAAACACCATATATTTT. Protein sequence: CASSLREAGNTIYF.

The chain employs TRBV11-2 and TRBJ2-5; 9 nucleotides match TRBD1. With 4 bases clipped from V and 2 bases from J, the junction kept 5 bases outside the gene matches. Germline V gene lookup returns CDR1 SGHAT and CDR2 FQNNGV. The CDR3 has 15 residues. CDR3 DNA: TGTGCCAGCAGCTACGGACAGGGGTGGCAAGAGACCCAGTACTTC. It specifies CASSYGQGWQETQYF.

The genes are TRBV27 and TRBJ2-3; the match to TRBD2 covers 9 bases. CDR1 and CDR2 from the germline V gene are MNHEY and SMNVEV (reference sequence). This CDR3 region has 14 residues. The V segment lost 6 bases and the J segment 15 bases; nucleotides outside the gene matches: 16. Written as DNA, the CDR3 is TGTGCCAGCAGCGGAGGGGTACTAGCGGGCCCACCCTATTTT. Translated: CASSGGVLAGPPYF.

The chain recombines TRBV30 with TRBJ1-2; 7 bases are shared with TRBD1. V shed 5 bases, J shed 8 bases, and the junction held 17 bases outside the gene matches. CDR1 and CDR2 from the germline V gene are GTSNPN and SVGIG (reference sequence). CDR3 size: 15 residues. CDR3: CAWFPLNTGTAGYTF. The CDR3 nucleotides read TGTGCCTGGTTTCCCCTTAATACCGGGACAGCCGGCTACACCTTC. The full variable domain, in which reference TRBV30 and TRBJ1-2 provide the parts outside the CDR3, is SQTIHQWPATLVQPVGSPLSLECTVEGTSNPNLYWYRQAAGRGLQLLFYSVGIGQISSEVPQNLSASRPQDRQFILSSKKLLLSDSGFYLCAWFPLNTGTAGYTFGSGTRLTVV.

Note on this clone: Additional DNA sequences in this sample encode the identical CDR3. The chain recombines TRBV18 with TRBJ2-5, with 9 bases identical to TRBD1. Germline V gene data show CDR1 as KGHSH and CDR2 as LQKENI. The CDR3 covers 15 residues. J was trimmed by 1 base and V by 2 bases; bases with no gene match: 2. The CDR3 DNA is TGTGCCAGCTCACCAAGACAGGGGGGCCAAGAGACCCAGTACTTC. It translates to CASSPRQGGQETQYF.

This clone occurred once. J is TRBJ1-4 and V is TRBV14, with 11 bases matching TRBD1. V trimming: 4 bases; J trimming: 7 bases; junction bases outside the gene matches: 5. Germline CDR1 SGHDN, CDR2 FVKESK. The CDR3 is made up of 15 amino acids. CDR3 region: CASSPRTGGSEKLFF. The CDR3 DNA sequence: TGTGCCAGCAGCCCGAGGACAGGGGGCTCTGAAAAACTGTTTTTT.

Only one count was recorded for this clone. The sample carries other DNA sequences with the same CDR3. The chain uses TRBV10-3 and TRBJ1-1; 7 nucleotides agree with TRBD1. The CDR3 has 13 residues. Unmatched junction bases numbered 2, after V lost 6 bases and J lost 1 base. Germline V gives CDR1 ENHRY, CDR2 SYGVKD. The CDR3 sequence is CAIRSGGNTEAFF. In nucleotides, the CDR3 is TGTGCCATCAGATCAGGGGGGAACACTGAAGCTTTCTTT.

This chain links TRBV4-1 with TRBJ2-2; D is possibly TRBD1 (5 bases). Germline-derived CDR1 and CDR2 are MGHRA and YSYEKL. This CDR3 has 15 residues. The V end lost 4 bases, the J end lost 7 bases, and 16 bases lay between the germline ends. The CDR3 is CASSRLTELGGELFF. The CDR3 DNA follows: TGCGCCAGCAGCCGATTGACAGAACTTGGCGGGGAGCTGTTTTTT.

The rearrangement uses TRBV7-9 and TRBJ2-5; 11 bases fit TRBD1. Trimming removed 5 bases from V and 3 bases from J; junction bases left unmatched: 14. Germline values: CDR1 SEHNR, CDR2 FQNEAQ (reference sequence). The CDR3 has 18 amino acids. DNA for the CDR3: TGTGCCAGCAGCCGCACATCAGGGACAGGGGGAGTGAAAGAGACCCAGTACTTC. This translates into CASSRTSGTGGVKETQYF. Complete variable domain (other parts from reference TRBV7-9 and TRBJ2-5): DTGVSQNPRHKITKRGQNVTFRCDPISEHNRLYWYRQTLGQGPEFLTYFQNEAQLEKSRLLSDRFSAERPKGSFSTLEIQRTEQGDSAMYLCASSRTSGTGGVKETQYFGPGTRLLVL.

The chain uses TRBV5-6 and TRBJ1-5; a possible D gene is TRBD1 (6 bases). Trimming shortened V by 1 base and J by 6 bases, and 11 bases separated the two germline ends. Germline lookup yields CDR1 SGHDT and CDR2 YYEEEE. The CDR3 length is 14 residues. CDR3 region: CASSLQGLGQPQHF. The DNA for the CDR3 is TGTGCCAGCAGCTTGCAGGGGCTGGGTCAGCCCCAGCATTTT.

This clone turned up a few times. The genes are TRBV25-1 and TRBJ2-4; 12 bases are a match to TRBD1. The length of the CDR3 is 18 residues. The V segment lost 4 bases and the J segment 3 bases; nucleotides outside the gene matches: 10. Germline assignment: CDR1 MGHDK and CDR2 SYGVNS. This CDR3 is CASSAVSGQGAIKNIQYF. As DNA, the CDR3 is TGTGCCAGCAGTGCCGTATCGGGACAGGGGGCAATCAAAAACATTCAGTACTTC. Looking up the rest from reference TRBV25-1 and TRBJ2-4 gives the full variable domain: EADIYQTPRYLVIGTGKKITLECSQTMGHDKMYWYQQDPGMELHLIHYSYGVNSTEKGDLSSESTVSRIRTEHFPLTLESARPSHTSQYLCASSAVSGQGAIKNIQYFGAGTRLSVL.

The chain recombines TRBV2 with TRBJ2-7; D may be TRBD2 (5 bases). The CDR3 consists of 13 residues. With 11 bases removed from V and 2 bases from J, the gap between germline ends came to 16 bases. Germline CDR1 is SNHLY and CDR2 is FYNNEI. The CDR3 here is CAGETINPYEQYF. As DNA, the CDR3 is TGTGCCGGAGAGACTATTAACCCCTACGAGCAGTACTTC.

The V gene is TRBV6-5, the J gene TRBJ1-1; TRBD1 matches at 11 bases. The CDR3 runs 15 residues. The trim removed 8 bases at V and 1 base at J, leaving 6 bases unmatched. Germline CDR1 and CDR2: MNHEY and SVGAGI. The CDR3 here is CASYRTGGRNTEAFF. CDR3 nucleotides: TGTGCCAGCTATCGGACAGGGGGCAGGAACACTGAAGCTTTCTTT.

The genes are TRBV27 and TRBJ2-7; 8 nucleotides line up with TRBD2. The length of the CDR3 is 14 residues. From germline, CDR1 is MNHEY and CDR2 SMNVEV (reference sequence). The J segment lost 4 bases and the V segment lost 3 bases, leaving 5 bases of the junction unmatched. The CDR3 region has the DNA TGTGCCAGCAGTTTGTCTAGCGGGCAGTACGAGCAGTACTTC. Amino acid sequence: CASSLSSGQYEQYF.

With regard to this clone: The junction does not match germline at one end; this may be a read error. The rearrangement uses TRBV2 and TRBJ2-7; unclear D gene. Looked up from germline, CDR1 is SNHLY and CDR2 is FYNNEI. This CDR3 is built from 17 residues. The CDR3 DNA reads as TGTGCCAGCAGCGAAGGCCCTATGGGCAGTTTGTCCTACGAGCAGTACTTC. Amino acids: CASSEGPMGSLSYEQYF.

The chain recombines TRBV18 with TRBJ1-5, with D unresolved. V lost 6 bases and J 6 bases, leaving 18 bases between the germline ends. This CDR3 is 15 amino acids long. Germline CDR1 KGHSH, CDR2 LQKENI. CDR3 sequence: CASSIQLEGGQPQHF. DNA of the CDR3: TGTGCCAGCTCGATCCAGCTGGAGGGCGGTCAGCCCCAGCATTTT.

The V and J genes are TRBV25-1 and TRBJ1-6; D gene uncertain. The CDR3 runs to 17 residues. Germline-derived CDR1 and CDR2 are MGHDK and SYGVNS. Trimming shortened V by 3 bases and J by 0 bases, and 12 bases separated the two germline ends. CDR3 DNA sequence: TGTGCCAGCAGTGACGATATTTTGAGCTCCTATAATTCACCCCTCCACTTT. This codes for CASSDDILSSYNSPLHF.